The present T cell receptor (beta chain) was sequenced within a study of CD8 T cells in Susac syndrome. The CDR3 totals 14 residues. V gave up 3 bases and J gave up 5 bases, with 14 bases separating them. The V gene's germline CDR1 is LNHDA and CDR2 SQIVND (reference sequence). Reverse transcription of roughly 0.5 to 1 ug RNA was carried out with random hexamers. Multiplex immunoSEQ PCR targeted 54 Vbeta and 13 Jbeta TCR beta segments. From the immunoSEQ multiplex PCR reads, TCRdb called clonotypes with MiXCR, one entry per CDR3 protein. Of some 200,000 distinct CDR3 sequences in the sample, around nine tenths were seen once.

This clonotype was sampled from a human donor with Susac syndrome. This chain links TRBV19 with TRBJ2-7; weak D call: TRBD1 (6 bases). Sequencing was performed on CD4+ T cells from PBMCs. The CDR3 reads CASSIQGKSDEQYF. The DNA for the CDR3 is TGTGCCAGTAGTATTCAGGGGAAGAGTGACGAGCAGTACTTC.